One and the same sample provided the 30 T cell receptor beta chains below, sequenced in a study of T-cell reconstitution after alpha-beta-depleted transplantation in children. Preparation of the TCRbeta library involved a method that used unique molecular identifiers. TCRdb passed the PCR reads through MiXCR, listing each CDR3 protein once. The sample includes some 450,000 distinct CDR3 sequences, approximately 41% of them seen just once. This material consisted of PBMCs, taken before TCRalphabeta/CD19-depleted stem cell transplant. The receptors here all came from a girl aged 2 to 9 with aplastic anemia, due to receive a stem cell transplant.

This clonotype showed up just a few times. The V gene is TRBV28, the J gene TRBJ1-2; unclear D gene. This CDR3 comprises 15 residues. CDR1 is MDHEN and CDR2 is SYDVKM in the germline V gene. Trimming took 5 bases from V and 1 from J, leaving 14 bases between them. CDR3 protein: CASSPAASYNYGYTF. The CDR3 DNA is TGTGCCAGCAGTCCCGCTGCCTCTTATAACTATGGCTACACCTTC.

This clonotype was seen at least ten times. V gene TRBV10-3 combines with J gene TRBJ2-3; D perhaps matches TRBD2 (5 bases). Germline V lookup: CDR1 ENHRY, CDR2 SYGVKD. V was trimmed by 6 bases and J by 4 bases, leaving 14 bases between them. The CDR3 contains 14 residues. The CDR3 reads CAISLLASADTQYF. The DNA for the CDR3 is TGTGCCATCAGCCTTTTAGCGTCGGCAGATACGCAGTATTTT.

The gene calls are TRBV30 and TRBJ2-2; D possibly corresponds to TRBD1 (5 bases). Germline loops: CDR1 GTSNPN, CDR2 SVGIG (reference sequence). There are 14 residues in the CDR3. With 0 bases removed from V and 6 bases from J, the gap between germline ends came to 11 bases. The CDR3 DNA is TGTGCCTGGAGTGTACTCAGGGCGGCCGGGGAGCTGTTTTTT. Protein sequence: CAWSVLRAAGELFF.

The chain carries TRBV12-3 or TRBV12-4 and TRBJ2-1; 7 bases map to TRBD2. After removal of 2 bases from V and 2 bases from J, the junction contained 3 bases not matched to a gene. The CDR3 is made up of 15 amino acids. The CDR3 sequence is CASSLNSGTYNEQFF. For the CDR3, the DNA is TGTGCCAGCAGTTTAAACAGCGGGACCTACAATGAGCAGTTCTTC.

V usage is TRBV29-1 and J usage is TRBJ2-2; TRBD1 matches 9 bases. The CDR3 spans 15 residues. V trimming: 5 bases; J trimming: 5 bases; junction bases outside the gene matches: 9. Germline CDR1 SQVTM, CDR2 ANQGSEA. This CDR3 is CSVTAGTGRTGELFF. CDR3 DNA: TGCAGCGTTACTGCCGGGACAGGGAGGACCGGGGAGCTGTTTTTT.

V is TRBV27 and J is TRBJ1-6; D is undetermined. Germline loops: CDR1 MNHEY, CDR2 SMNVEV (reference sequence). Trimming shortened V by 3 bases and J by 7 bases, and 16 bases separated the two germline ends. This CDR3 comprises 16 residues. The CDR3 region is CASSFLRAGRNSPLHF. The DNA of the CDR3 is TGTGCCAGCAGTTTTCTTCGAGCCGGGCGGAATTCACCCCTCCACTTT.

This clonotype was seen repeatedly, ten times or more. The chain employs TRBV29-1 and TRBJ2-1; 7 bases are shared with TRBD2. Germline V gene sequence: CDR1 SQVTM, CDR2 ANQGSEA. The V gene end was trimmed by 7 bases and the J gene end by 3 bases; junction bases not matched to a gene: 6. This CDR3 spans 13 amino acids. Here the CDR3 DNA reads TGCAGCGCCCGTGGGACTAACTACAATGAGCAGTTCTTC. As protein: CSARGTNYNEQFF.

The CDR3 DNA follows: TGTGCCAGCAGCCAAGCGGGGGGGCCACCAGATACGCAGTATTTT. Its protein product is CASSQAGGPPDTQYF. The chain combines TRBV9 with TRBJ2-3, with 10 bases fitting TRBD2. CDR1 is SGDLS, CDR2 YYNGEE, per germline. The CDR3 is 15 residues long. Trimming took 4 bases from V and 4 from J; bases not matched to a gene: 6.

This sequence joins TRBV29-1 and TRBJ2-1; D gene unclear. Deletions cut 4 bases from V and 7 bases from J, with 11 bases between. CDR3 length: 12 residues. Germline V gene sequence: CDR1 SQVTM, CDR2 ANQGSEA. CDR3 coding DNA: TGCAGCGTTGTGACGGCCGGGAATGAGCAGTTCTTC. Translation gives CSVVTAGNEQFF.

The rearrangement links TRBV18 to TRBJ2-2; perhaps TRBD1 as D (6 bases). The CDR3 extends over 14 amino acids. From germline, CDR1 is KGHSH and CDR2 LQKENI. Trimming pared 5 bases from V and 7 bases from J, leaving 14 bases between. Written as DNA, the CDR3 is TGTGCCAGCTCATCGATAATGGACAGCGGGGAGCTGTTTTTT. As protein: CASSSIMDSGELFF.

This clonotype has only a few counts. The chain is built from TRBV7-9 and TRBJ2-7, with 7 positions matching TRBD1. The ends lost 6 bases at V and 3 bases at J; junction bases unmatched: 5. The CDR3 sequence is 13 residues long. Germline CDR1 and CDR2: SEHNR and FQNEAQ (reference sequence). The CDR3 sequence: CASRLRQGYEQYF. CDR3 DNA sequence: TGTGCCAGCAGACTTAGACAGGGCTACGAGCAGTACTTC.

This rearrangement joins TRBV7-3 to TRBJ2-1; possible D gene TRBD2, 5 bases. Germline CDR1 is SGHTA and CDR2 is FQGTGA. This CDR3 has 15 amino acids. Trimming pared 0 bases from V and 8 bases from J, leaving 14 bases between. The CDR3 nucleotides read TGTGCCAGCAGCTTAACGAGGGCGGGCCTGGATGAGCAGTTCTTC. Its translation is CASSLTRAGLDEQFF.

The chain employs TRBV20-1 and TRBJ2-7; 12 nucleotides agree with TRBD2. V shed 0 bases and J 6 bases; nucleotides not matched to a gene: 12. This CDR3 spans 17 amino acids. The V gene's germline CDR1 is DFQATT and CDR2 SNEGSKA (reference sequence). The CDR3 loop reads CSARDLPSGRAKREQYF. The CDR3 DNA reads TGCAGTGCTAGAGATCTCCCTAGCGGGAGGGCGAAACGCGAGCAGTACTTC.

The V gene is TRBV15, the J gene TRBJ2-1; 7 bases are shared with TRBD2. This CDR3 comprises 15 residues. With 5 bases clipped from V and 1 base from J, the junction kept 5 bases outside the gene matches. From germline, CDR1 is LNHNV and CDR2 YYDKDF (reference sequence). The CDR3 reads CATSYQRDSYNEQFF. The DNA of the CDR3 is TGTGCCACCAGCTATCAGCGGGATTCCTACAATGAGCAGTTCTTC.

The CDR3 here is CAITQTGGPGNEQFF. CDR3 DNA sequence: TGTGCCATCACCCAAACCGGGGGGCCGGGCAATGAGCAGTTCTTC. The rearrangement joins TRBV10-3 to TRBJ2-1; D is perhaps TRBD2 (7 bases). This CDR3 has 15 amino acids. Germline V lookup: CDR1 ENHRY, CDR2 SYGVKD. V dropped 7 bases and J dropped 6 bases, with 19 bases sitting between them.

This clonotype was seen a few times. The chain uses TRBV6-1 and TRBJ1-1; TRBD1 aligns across 9 bases. This CDR3 region has 14 residues. The V gene end was trimmed by 5 bases and the J gene end by 5 bases; junction bases not matched to a gene: 6. Germline CDR1 MNHNS, CDR2 SASEGT. The CDR3 loop is CASSRGTGRTEAFF. DNA for the CDR3: TGTGCCAGCAGTCGTGGGACAGGGCGAACTGAAGCTTTCTTT.

This clonotype was detected ten times or more. This chain connects TRBV12-3 or TRBV12-4 to TRBJ1-3; no firm D call. The V end was cut by 6 bases, the J end by 1 base, with 19 bases between. CDR3 size: 17 residues. The CDR3 DNA sequence: TGTGCCAGCAGGGCCCTCCGGGCCCCGGGTTCTGGAAACACCATATATTTT. Protein sequence: CASRALRAPGSGNTIYF.

The chain carries TRBV7-2 and TRBJ2-7, with 10 nucleotides matching TRBD2. Germline lookup yields CDR1 SGHTA and CDR2 FQGNSA. This CDR3 has 16 amino acids. Trimming cost V 4 bases and J 3 bases; bases outside gene matches: 9. The CDR3 region has the DNA TGTGCCAGCAGCTCAGGGTCGGGACTAGCGAGCTACGAGCAGTACTTC. Its protein product is CASSSGSGLASYEQYF.

Only a few counts were recorded for this clonotype. This chain uses TRBV6-5 with TRBJ1-1; 7 nucleotides line up with TRBD1. The CDR3 totals 17 residues. The germline V gene encodes CDR1 MNHEY and CDR2 SVGAGI. With 2 bases clipped from V and 1 base from J, the junction kept 10 bases outside the gene matches. The CDR3 loop is CASSYRNTGAPNTEAFF. The CDR3 DNA is TGTGCCAGCAGTTACAGAAATACAGGGGCTCCGAACACTGAAGCTTTCTTT.

This clonotype has just a few counts. The rearrangement links TRBV6-1 to TRBJ1-2; unclear D gene. The germline V gene has CDR1 MNHNS and CDR2 SASEGT. The CDR3 covers 12 residues. Trimming left V 1 base short and J 7 bases short, with 7 bases between. CDR3 residues: CASSEGAPGYTF. The CDR3 DNA is TGTGCCAGCAGTGAAGGGGCCCCTGGCTACACCTTC.

This clonotype was detected many times. This rearrangement joins TRBV4-1 to TRBJ2-7; the match to TRBD1 covers 7 bases. Germline CDR1 and CDR2: MGHRA and YSYEKL. Losses at the gene ends were 4 bases for V and 3 bases for J; bases not matched to a gene: 6. CDR3 length: 14 residues. In DNA form, the CDR3 reads TGCGCCAGCAGCCCCCGGGACAGAAGCTACGAGCAGTACTTC. Translating gives CASSPRDRSYEQYF.

This clonotype was seen ten or more times. The V gene is TRBV5-1, the J gene TRBJ2-3, with D perhaps being TRBD1 or TRBD2 (5 bases each). V lost 0 bases and J 5 bases, leaving 10 bases between the germline ends. CDR1 is SGHRS and CDR2 is YFSETQ in the germline V gene. The CDR3 has 14 amino acids. CDR3: CASSLGGAGDTQYF. In nucleotides, the CDR3 is TGCGCCAGCAGCTTGGGAGGGGCCGGAGATACGCAGTATTTT.

The CDR3 spells CASRGLDYEQYF. The CDR3 region has the DNA TGTGCCAGCAGGGGGCTGGACTACGAGCAGTACTTC. The chain joins TRBV2 to TRBJ2-7; TRBD1 might be the D (5 bases). The CDR3 length is 12 residues. Trimming took 6 bases from V and 3 from J, leaving 9 bases between them. Germline values: CDR1 SNHLY, CDR2 FYNNEI.

Concerning this clonotype itself: A much larger clonotype is one base distant, so this may be a read error. V usage is TRBV27 and J usage is TRBJ2-3, with TRBD2 identical over 7 bases. The CDR3 has 15 residues. Germline CDR1 is MNHEY and CDR2 is SMNVEV (reference sequence). V gave up 3 bases and J gave up 3 bases; unmatched junction bases: 6. The CDR3 spells CASSFQAGWTDTQYF. The CDR3 DNA reads as TGTGCCAGCAGTTTTCAAGCGGGATGGACAGATACGCAGTATTTT.

The J gene is TRBJ2-7, the V gene TRBV29-1, with D possibly TRBD1 on 6 matching bases. In germline, CDR1 is SQVTM, CDR2 ANQGSEA. V lost 2 bases and J 1 base, leaving 12 bases between the germline ends. This CDR3 is 14 amino acids long. This CDR3 is CSVELPGHSYEQYF. CDR3 coding DNA: TGCAGCGTTGAACTCCCGGGACATTCCTACGAGCAGTACTTC.

The chain employs TRBV5-1 and TRBJ2-7, with TRBD1 as a possible D gene (6 bases). Trimming pared 4 bases from V and 3 bases from J, leaving 11 bases between. The CDR3 covers 13 residues. In germline, CDR1 is SGHRS, CDR2 YFSETQ. The CDR3 DNA reads TGCGCCAGCAGCCCGGGACACATCTACGAGCAGTACTTC. It specifies CASSPGHIYEQYF.

In its sample, this clonotype was seen a few times. This rearrangement joins TRBV28 to TRBJ1-2; D is perhaps TRBD1 (6 bases). The CDR3 length is 16 residues. The V gene lost 3 bases and the J gene lost 8 bases, with 22 bases spanning the gap. CDR1 and CDR2 (germline): MDHEN, SYDVKM. CDR3 sequence (DNA): TGTGCCAGCAGTTTTCCCCGAGGTCGGGGGGCTGAGGGCTACACCTTC. It yields the protein CASSFPRGRGAEGYTF.

This clonotype was counted only a few times. This rearrangement joins TRBV20-1 to TRBJ2-7, with 10 bases lining up with TRBD2. From germline, CDR1 is DFQATT and CDR2 SNEGSKA (reference sequence). The CDR3 totals 14 residues. The CDR3 region is CSPSRSGRAYEQYF. In nucleotides, the CDR3 is TGCAGCCCTTCGAGGAGCGGGAGGGCCTACGAGCAGTACTTC.

This clonotype was recorded at least ten times. The rearrangement uses TRBV5-1 and TRBJ2-7; 8 bases fit TRBD1. The germline V gene has CDR1 SGHRS and CDR2 YFSETQ. The V segment lost 3 bases and the J segment 1 base; nucleotides outside the gene matches: 6. The CDR3 runs 15 residues. CDR3 amino acids: CASSYFRDRSYEQYF. As DNA, the CDR3 is TGCGCCAGCAGCTATTTCCGGGACAGGTCCTACGAGCAGTACTTC.

This clonotype was counted only a few times. The chain employs TRBV20-1 and TRBJ2-3; possibly TRBD1 or TRBD2 for D (5 bases each). The V and J ends lost 3 bases and 5 bases respectively, with 18 bases between them. The CDR3 is 15 residues long. Germline CDR1 and CDR2: DFQATT and SNEGSKA (reference sequence). The CDR3 sequence: CSASSRESGGDTQYF. The CDR3 nucleotides are TGCAGTGCTAGTAGCAGGGAGTCCGGAGGAGATACGCAGTATTTT.